The source of this TCR beta chain is a study of cytomegalovirus exposure and HLA in healthy donors. For the study at large: For the roughly 400 genotyped donors, more than 65% fell within the Caucasian-associated ancestry cluster.

Vbeta (60) and Jbeta (13) primers were used in the PCR. The data were produced by immunoSEQ multiplex PCR, yet TCRdb's version contains in-frame clones alone and is incomplete. Altogether roughly 190,000 clones are present, around 80% being singletons, with the ten largest covering less than 2.5%. At collection, donors were nominally healthy, but unrecorded immune exposures were probable. The sequenced sample consisted of PBMCs. This TCR derives from a woman aged 50 to 60 in good health and CMV-seronegative.

The chain's CDR3 is CASSLDRNEQFF. CDR3 in DNA: TGCGCCAGCAGCCTGGACAGAAATGAGCAGTTCTTC. J is TRBJ2-1 and V is TRBV4-1; weak D call: TRBD1 (6 bases). Looked up from germline, CDR1 is MGHRA and CDR2 is YSYEKL. This CDR3 is built from 12 residues. V gave up 4 bases and J gave up 7 bases, with 8 bases separating them.